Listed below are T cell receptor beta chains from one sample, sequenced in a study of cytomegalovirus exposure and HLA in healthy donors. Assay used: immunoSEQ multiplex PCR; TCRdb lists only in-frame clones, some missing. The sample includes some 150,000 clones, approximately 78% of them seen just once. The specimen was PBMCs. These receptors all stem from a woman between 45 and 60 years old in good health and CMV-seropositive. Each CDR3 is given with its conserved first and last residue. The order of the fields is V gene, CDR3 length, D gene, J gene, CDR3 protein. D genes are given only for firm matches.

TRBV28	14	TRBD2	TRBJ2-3	CASSFAGGPVTQYF
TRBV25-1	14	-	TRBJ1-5	CASSGSDRIEPQHF
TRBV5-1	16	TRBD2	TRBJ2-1	CASSPRLAGVSDEQFF
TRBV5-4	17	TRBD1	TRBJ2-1	CASSPSPWTGAYNEQFF
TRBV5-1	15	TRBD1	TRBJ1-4	CASRQWTGFNEKLFF
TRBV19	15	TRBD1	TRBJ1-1	CASSTGQGAITEAFF
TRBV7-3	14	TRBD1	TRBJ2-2	CASTMTGGGGELFF
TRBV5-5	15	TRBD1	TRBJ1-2	CASSPGQGAFRGYTF
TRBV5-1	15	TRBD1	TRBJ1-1	CASSFGKGTGAEAFF
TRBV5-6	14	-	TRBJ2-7	CASSLGGAPYEQYF
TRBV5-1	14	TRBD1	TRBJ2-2	CASSSGQGTGELFF
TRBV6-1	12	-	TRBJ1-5	CASSVLNQPQHF
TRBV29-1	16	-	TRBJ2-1	CSVYGEDGNSGNEQFF
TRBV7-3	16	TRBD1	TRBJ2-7	CASSLGGDRGTYEQYF
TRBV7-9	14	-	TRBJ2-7	CASSFNAGAYEQYF
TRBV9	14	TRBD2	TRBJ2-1	CASSPGTSYNEQFF
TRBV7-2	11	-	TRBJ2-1	CASANYNEQFF
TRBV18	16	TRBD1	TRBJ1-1	CASSLGQGTMNTEAFF
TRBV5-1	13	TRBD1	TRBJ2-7	CASSRDRGSEQYF
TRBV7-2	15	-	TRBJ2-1	CASSLSRGAYNEQFF
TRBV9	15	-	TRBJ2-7	CASSVAGQASYEQYF
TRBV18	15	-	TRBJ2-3	CASSPSGVWTDTQYF
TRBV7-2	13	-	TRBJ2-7	CASSFRGSYEQYF
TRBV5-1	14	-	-	CASSSETRFYEQYF
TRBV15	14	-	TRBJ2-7	CATSRVVVGGEQYF
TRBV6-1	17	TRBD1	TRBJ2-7	CASSEWGQELTAYEQYF
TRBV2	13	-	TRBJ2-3	CASSEALFSTQYF
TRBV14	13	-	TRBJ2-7	CASSQDGGYEQYF
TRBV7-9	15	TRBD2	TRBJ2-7	CSSSLAGGLGYEQYF
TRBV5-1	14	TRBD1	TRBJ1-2	CTSSLLGGASGYTF
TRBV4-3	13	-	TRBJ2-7	CASSQEPQGEQYF
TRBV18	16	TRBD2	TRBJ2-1	CASSPIYSGMNLEQFF
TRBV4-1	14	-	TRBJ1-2	CASSQVVEAGGYTF
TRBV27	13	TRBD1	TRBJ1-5	CASGTQGLEPQHF
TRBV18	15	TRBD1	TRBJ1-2	CASSPDGQAPYGYTF
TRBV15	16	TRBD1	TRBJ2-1	CATSRGDRSKYNEQFF
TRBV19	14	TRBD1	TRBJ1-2	CASSTTGGYYGYTF
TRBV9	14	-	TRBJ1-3	CASSSPDSGNTIYF
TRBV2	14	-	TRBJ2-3	CASSVETITDTQYF
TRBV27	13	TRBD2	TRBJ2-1	CASSWAGGNEQFF
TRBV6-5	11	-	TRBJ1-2	CASSNIYGYTF
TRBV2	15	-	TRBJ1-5	CASQGFAWGNQPQHF
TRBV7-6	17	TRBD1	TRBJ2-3	CASSLNGGTGRTDTQYF
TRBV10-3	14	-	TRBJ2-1	CAITRVPEGNEQFF
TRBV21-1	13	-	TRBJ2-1	CARWTSGGNEQFF
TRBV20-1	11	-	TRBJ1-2	CSARWGGGYTF
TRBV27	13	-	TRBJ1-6	CASSLTVVSPLHF
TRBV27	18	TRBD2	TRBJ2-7	CASSGLAGRGWSSYEQYF
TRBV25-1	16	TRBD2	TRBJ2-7	CASRRLGDGRLYEQHF
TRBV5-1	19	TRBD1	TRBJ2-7	CASSLATGARPSPSYEQYF
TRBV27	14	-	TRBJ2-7	CASSPRLPAYEQYF
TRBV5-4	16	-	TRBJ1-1	CASSQERGLLNTEAFF
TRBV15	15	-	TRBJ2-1	CATSTPWGLDDEQFF
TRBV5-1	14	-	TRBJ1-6	CASSLPGGRSPLHF
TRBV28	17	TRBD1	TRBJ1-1	CASSPISGTVSSTEAFF